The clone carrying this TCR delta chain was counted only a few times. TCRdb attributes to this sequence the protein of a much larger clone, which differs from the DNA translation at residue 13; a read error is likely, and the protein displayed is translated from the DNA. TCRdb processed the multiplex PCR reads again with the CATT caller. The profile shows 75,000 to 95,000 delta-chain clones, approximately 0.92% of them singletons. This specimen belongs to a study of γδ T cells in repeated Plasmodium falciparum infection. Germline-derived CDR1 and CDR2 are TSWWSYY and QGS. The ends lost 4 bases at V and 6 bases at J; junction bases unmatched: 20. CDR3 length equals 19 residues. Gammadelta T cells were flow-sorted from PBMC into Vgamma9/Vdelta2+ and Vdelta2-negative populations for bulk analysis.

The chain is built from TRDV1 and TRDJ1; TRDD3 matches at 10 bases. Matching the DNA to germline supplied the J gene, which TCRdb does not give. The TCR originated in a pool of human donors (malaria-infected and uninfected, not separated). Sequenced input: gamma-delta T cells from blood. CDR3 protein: CALGVFLLGTGGCRNKLIF. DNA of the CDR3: TGTGCTCTTGGGGTATTCCTACTTGGAACTGGGGGATGCAGGAATAAACTCATCTTT.